This T cell receptor beta chain was captured by sequencing in a study of neurological immune-mediated disorders. Whole-study findings and limits: Patients with HTLV-1-associated myelopathy showed the most TCR clonal expansion. Those with multiple sclerosis showed the least, falling below healthy controls.

As regards this clonotype: Its antigen remains unidentified. A much bigger clone sits one base away, suggesting this may be a read error.

TCRdb re-derived calls from the 5' RACE reads in MiXCR, one entry per CDR3 protein. The sample includes about 71,000 distinct CDR3 sequences, less than 5.5% of them seen just once. The CDR3 extends over 13 amino acids. The germline CDR1 and CDR2 sequences are DFQATT and SNEGSKA (reference sequence). The V end lost 5 bases, the J end lost 2 bases, and 12 bases lay between the germline ends. The unsorted libraries were made from 2 million PBMCs kept at -80 C. Sequenced input: PBMCs. The sequence was obtained from a young man with multiple sclerosis. The chain carries TRBV20-1 and TRBJ1-1; maybe TRBD1 (5 bases). The CDR3 DNA reads TGCAGTGCTGGGGGAAAGGCTAACACTGAAGCTTTCTTT. Its protein is CSAGGKANTEAFF.